This TCR beta chain was found in a study of blood T cell repertoires in COVID-19. Study summary: Sites across the United States, Italy and Spain contributed samples from acute and convalescent COVID-19. From T cells, B-cell-depleted T cells, or PBMCs came the material, which was cDNA or gDNA.

Patients at the Seattle site were enrolled during active infection and followed longitudinally. In the original processing: It was from reference gene primer amplification that nucleated cell counts were estimated. Assay used: immunoSEQ multiplex PCR; TCRdb lists only in-frame clones, some missing. V and J calls plus clone size are reproduced from that table; the DNA served to infer D and trimming. The repertoire holds under 400,000 clones, with approximately 87% as singletons. The ends lost 3 bases at V and 5 bases at J; junction bases unmatched: 3. Looked up from germline, CDR1 is KGHSH and CDR2 is LQKENI. The CDR3 sequence is 15 residues long.

This TCR derives from a woman in her thirties with COVID-19, enrolled during active disease. This chain uses TRBV18 with TRBJ2-7; 14 bases align to TRBD2. Sequencing input: peripheral blood. CDR3 nucleotides: TGTGCCAGCTCACCCGGACTAGCGGGGGGAAACGAGCAGTACTTC. Protein product: CASSPGLAGGNEQYF.